This is a list of T cell receptor beta chains from one sample in a study of blood T cell repertoires in COVID-19. The table came from immunoSEQ multiplex PCR; TCRdb's copy has only in-frame clones and leaves some out. The sample lists about 250,000 clones, approximately 85% occurring once. The specimen sequenced was peripheral blood. The receptors derive from a human donor with COVID-19, enrolled during active disease. The donor label of this sample is uncertain. Both conserved end residues are part of each CDR3. D genes are given only for firm matches. Not every row has a clone size; where given, it reads once, few, many or a size class.

d_gene | j_gene | v_gene | abundance | CDR3nt | CDR3aa
. | TRBJ2-7 | TRBV28 | . | TGTGCCAGCAGTTTTCCCCTCGGACAGATGATTTCCTACGAGCAGTACTTC | CASSFPLGQMISYEQYF
TRBD2 | TRBJ2-3 | TRBV5-1 | . | TGCGCCAGCGGACTAGCGGGGGGCCGAGATACGCAGTATTTT | CASGLAGGRDTQYF
. | TRBJ1-4 | TRBV7-9 | . | TGTGCCATTCATCAAAACCGGGGGGAAAAACTGTTTTTT | CAIHQNRGEKLFF
TRBD1 | TRBJ1-2 | TRBV5-1 | few | TGCGCCAGCAGCTTGGAGGGGGCAGGCGGCTACACCTTC | CASSLEGAGGYTF
. | TRBJ1-1 | TRBV29-1 | few | TGCAGCGTTGCCCCCACAGTGAACACTGAAGCTTTCTTT | CSVAPTVNTEAFF
TRBD2 | TRBJ2-5 | TRBV6-5 | . | TGTGCCAGCAACCTAGCGGGAGATCAGGAGACCCAGTACTTC | CASNLAGDQETQYF
TRBD2 | TRBJ2-7 | TRBV5-1 | . | TGCGCCAGCAGCCTTAGACTAGCGGGATTCTACGAGCAGTACTTC | CASSLRLAGFYEQYF
. | TRBJ1-1 | TRBV7-3 | . | TGTGCCAGCAGCACTAACGGGGGGTACACTGAAGCTTTCTTT | CASSTNGGYTEAFF
TRBD2 | TRBJ2-1 | TRBV29-1 | . | TGCAGCGTTGGGGGGACTAGCGTTTACAATGAGCAGTTCTTC | CSVGGTSVYNEQFF
TRBD1 | TRBJ1-2 | TRBV29-1 | . | TGCAGCGGCATCCAGGGGGACTATGGCTACACCTTC | CSGIQGDYGYTF
TRBD1 | TRBJ2-7 | TRBV5-6 | . | TGTGCCAGCAGCTTTCGGGACAGGTACCTTGGAGAGCAGTACTTC | CASSFRDRYLGEQYF
. | TRBJ2-2 | TRBV7-3 | . | TGTGCCAGCAGCCCCACGTGGGGCGGTAACACCGGGGAGCTGTTTTTT | CASSPTWGGNTGELFF
TRBD2 | TRBJ2-7 | TRBV3-1/TRBV3-2 | . | TGTGCCAGCAGCCAGTGGGCGGGAGGGCACGAGCAGTACTTC | CASSQWAGGHEQYF
TRBD1 | TRBJ1-6 | TRBV28 | . | TGTGCCAGCAGTTTGGGACAGGGCAGATCACCCCTCCACTTT | CASSLGQGRSPLHF
TRBD2 | TRBJ2-1 | TRBV4-1 | . | TGCGCCAGCAGCCAAGTATGGGCGGGGGACTACAATGAGCAGTTCTTC | CASSQVWAGDYNEQFF
. | TRBJ2-1 | TRBV29-1 | . | TGCAGCGTGGTACCTAGCGAAGGTAATGAGCAGTTCTTC | CSVVPSEGNEQFF
. | TRBJ1-5 | TRBV9 | . | TGTGCCAGCAGCGTAGGGACAGCGTCCAATCAGCCCCAGCATTTT | CASSVGTASNQPQHF